The following is a TCR beta chain sequence with its context. Its specific antigen is unknown. Base qualities are missing; no much larger clone stands one base away. Patients with autoimmune disease history or receiving systemic immunosuppression were excluded from the trial. In every dose cohort, peripheral blood was drawn for TCR sequencing at baseline, cycle 4 day 1, and cycle 7 day 1. The samples were taken from a phase I, first-in-human, multicenter, open-label dose-escalation trial of ivuxolimab. Adults with locally advanced or metastatic head and neck squamous cell, hepatocellular, melanoma or renal cell carcinoma were enrolled in the trial. CD4+ and CD8+ T cells were sorted separately from peripheral blood before TCR sequencing. The data were taken from a study of OX40 agonist ivuxolimab in advanced cancers. Looking at the study overall: Ivuxolimab was a fully human IgG2 agonistic monoclonal antibody targeting the costimulatory receptor OX40 (CD134). The dose-escalation cohort was 82.7% male with a mean age of about 60 years, ranging from roughly 20 to 80. The monotherapy dose-escalation portion (N ≈ 55 patients) of the phase I ivuxolimab trial is reported in the paper. Of the 52 patients in dose escalation, 19 had hepatocellular carcinoma, some 15 had melanoma, 9 had renal cell carcinoma and 9 had head and neck cancer. Patients were allowed to have had prior anti-PD-1, anti-PD-L1 or anti-CTLA-4 therapy, and approximately 40% of the dose-escalation patients had previously received checkpoint inhibitors. Peripheral TCRbeta sequencing aimed to test whether ivuxolimab altered TCR sequence diversity and caused clonal T-cell expansion. Intravenous ivuxolimab was administered to patients every 2 weeks at six dose levels: 0.01, 0.1, 0.3, 1.5, 3 and 10 mg/kg. Three dose-escalation patients achieved partial responses, one with hepatocellular carcinoma and two with cutaneous melanoma. What the work shows at the level of the full study, not this receptor alone: Low levels of normalized T-cell clonal expansion were also seen in some patients who did not respond. The antigen specificity of the clonally expanded peripheral T cells was not determined. At doses of 0.1 to 3.0 mg/kg, clonal expansion of both CD4+ and CD8+ T cells in blood was seen between baseline and week 6. Partial responders in the 0.1-3.0 mg/kg groups had among the lowest normalized peripheral clonal expansion, especially among CD8+ T cells. On average, CD8+ T cells showed more expanded clones than CD4+ T cells after ivuxolimab.

Genomic DNA was isolated from the sorted cells so that the TCRbeta CDR3 region could be sequenced. TCRbeta CDR3 regions were sequenced using the immunoSEQ Assay. Imported from immuneACCESS, the table was reduced by TCRdb to in-frame sequences with V and J called. These copies leave out some clones; in studies compared against another copy, an unresolved V gene accounts for under half, and the cause of the remainder is not known. This sample lists tens of thousands of clones; roughly 80% were detected once. The top ten hold about 1.1% of the sample. The germline V gene (reference sequence) specifies MNHEY as CDR1 and SMNVEV as CDR2. From the cysteine through the phenylalanine, the CDR3 covers 15 amino acids. Only the CDR3 DNA stays, 45 bases, in frame from base 1. V sheds 5 bases and J sheds 3 bases, leaving 13 bases between their ends.

Rearrangement joined TRBV27 to TRBJ1-4; TRBD1 is possibly the D segment (5 matching bases). The sequence came from an adult with an advanced solid tumor such as melanoma, head and neck, liver or kidney cancer. The sample was CD4+ or CD8+ T cells sorted from blood, taken in a trial of the OX40 agonist ivuxolimab. The CDR3 region has the sequence CASSGRGRSNEKLFF. The DNA reads TGTGCCAGCAGTGGTCGGGGCAGGTCTAATGAAAAACTGTTTTTT.